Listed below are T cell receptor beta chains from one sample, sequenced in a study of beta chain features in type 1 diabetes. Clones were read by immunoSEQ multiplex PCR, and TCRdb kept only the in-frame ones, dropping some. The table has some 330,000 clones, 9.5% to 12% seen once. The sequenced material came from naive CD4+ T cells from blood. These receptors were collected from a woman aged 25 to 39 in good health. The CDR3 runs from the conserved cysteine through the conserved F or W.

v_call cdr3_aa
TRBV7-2 CASSLDAGGTYEQYF
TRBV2 CARKTDRGWSGANVLTF
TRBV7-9 CASSVGQGANQPQHF
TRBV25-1 CASSEGQKNTGELFF
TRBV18 CASSPPSFGSYNEQFF
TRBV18 CASSPASGRYTYEQYF
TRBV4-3 CASSQSPQGVRTEAFF
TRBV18 CASLASGRAGEQYF
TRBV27 CASSLGTGGLYEQYF
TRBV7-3 CASSLTAGRGTGANVLTF
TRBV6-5 CASSYSRDFTDTQYF
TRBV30 CAWGQYYGYTF
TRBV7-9 CASSRPGQGTEKLFF
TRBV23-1 CASSQSAGRHWQTQYF
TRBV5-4 CASSLEGGRSYNEQFF
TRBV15 CATSTPKGLAEETQYF
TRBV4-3 CASSQDFASGVSYNEQFF
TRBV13 CASSLDRGETQYF
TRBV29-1 CSVSSRDRAYEQYF
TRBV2 CASRDAGDYGYTF
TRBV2 CASSTGTSGNNEQFF
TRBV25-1 CASSESTSGREGNNEQFF